Given below is one TCR beta chain in context. Antigen: not known. CDR1 and CDR2 from the germline V gene are MGHDK and SYGVNS. V was clipped by 1 base and J by 0 bases, with 10 bases between them. The CDR3 is 17 residues long. This sample was taken from a study of T cell responses to AZD1222 COVID-19 vaccine. Looking at the study overall: Second doses at about 4 or about 12 weeks were pooled.

Study-wide results and caveats: Only five to seven individuals given AZD1222 were seropositive at baseline. In a largely white British group with more females than males, clonal diversity was possibly underestimated.

The repertoire was sequenced with immunoSEQ multiplex PCR; TCRdb's copy has only in-frame clones and lacks some. The sample lists 170,000 or so clones, 90% to 95% seen once, with about 0.9% in the top ten. The sequencing used peripheral blood, collected on day 0 of AZD1222 vaccination. The chain links TRBV25-1 to TRBJ1-6, with D unresolved. This TCR was sampled from an adult in good health. The CDR3 region is CASSEWAGGSYNSPLHF. The DNA of the CDR3 is TGTGCCAGCAGTGAATGGGCTGGCGGCTCCTATAATTCACCCCTCCACTTT.